The 18 T cell receptor beta chains below were found in one sample sequenced in a study of T cell responses to AZD1222 COVID-19 vaccine. TCRdb's copy holds only in-frame clones and misses some; the assay was immunoSEQ multiplex PCR. The sample lists about 110,000 clones, around 90% occurring once. Sequencing used peripheral blood, obtained on day 0 of AZD1222 vaccination. The origin of the receptors is an adult in good health.

This chain connects TRBV9 to TRBJ1-6, with D possibly matching TRBD1 (5 bases). V was cut by 4 bases and J by 0 bases, with 14 bases left in between. Per germline, CDR1 SGDLS and CDR2 YYNGEE. There are 17 residues in the CDR3. CDR3 sequence: CASSSRGGSSYNSPLHF. The CDR3 region has the DNA TGTGCCAGCAGCTCCCGTGGGGGGAGCTCCTATAATTCACCCCTCCACTTT.

V usage is TRBV9 and J usage is TRBJ2-7, with 8 bases lining up with TRBD2. Germline CDR1 SGDLS, CDR2 YYNGEE. The CDR3 spans 16 residues. The trim removed 0 bases at V and 1 base at J, leaving 6 bases unmatched. DNA for the CDR3: TGTGCCAGCAGCGTAGGTCTAGCGGGTATATCCTACGAGCAGTACTTC. Amino acid sequence: CASSVGLAGISYEQYF.

The chain is built from TRBV27 and TRBJ2-5; D is possibly TRBD2 (6 bases). Trimming cost V 3 bases and J 7 bases, with 12 bases left between them. The CDR3 length is 13 residues. Germline-derived CDR1 and CDR2 are MNHEY and SMNVEV (reference sequence). The CDR3 reads CASSFPGVGTQYF. CDR3 nucleotide sequence: TGTGCCAGCAGTTTTCCGGGGGTCGGGACCCAGTACTTC.

The chain links TRBV7-3 to TRBJ1-1, with 9 bases fitting TRBD1. Looked up from germline, CDR1 is SGHTA and CDR2 is FQGTGA. V lost 5 bases and J lost 8; bases outside the gene matches: 6. The CDR3 covers 13 residues. CDR3 nucleotide sequence: TGTGCCAGCAGCACCGGACAGGGGAGAGAAGCTTTCTTT. It yields the protein CASSTGQGREAFF.

J is TRBJ2-7 and V is TRBV28; 7 bases agree with TRBD2. Looked up from germline, CDR1 is MDHEN and CDR2 is SYDVKM. CDR3 length: 14 residues. The V segment lost 7 bases and the J segment 5 bases; nucleotides outside the gene matches: 11. CDR3 in amino acids: CASKLGAGRDEQYF. DNA of the CDR3: TGTGCCAGCAAACTTGGGGCAGGGAGGGACGAGCAGTACTTC.

The CDR3 reads CASSPTGTGLNSPLHF. DNA of the CDR3: TGTGCCAGCTCACCAACCGGGACAGGGCTTAATTCACCCCTCCACTTT. The V gene is TRBV18, the J gene TRBJ1-6; TRBD1 matches 9 bases. Germline-derived CDR1 and CDR2 are KGHSH and LQKENI. V lost 2 bases, J lost 6 bases, and 5 bases stayed unmatched. The CDR3 consists of 16 residues.

The J gene is TRBJ1-6, the V gene TRBV25-1, with 7 bases that match TRBD1. V dropped 6 bases and J dropped 7; count of bases not matched to a gene: 12. CDR1 is MGHDK and CDR2 is SYGVNS in the germline V gene. There are 16 residues in the CDR3. CDR3: CASSRARQGENSPLHF. In nucleotides, the CDR3 is TGTGCCAGCAGCAGAGCAAGACAGGGAGAAAATTCACCCCTCCACTTT.

The V call is TRBV5-6, the J call TRBJ1-2, with D possibly matching TRBD1 (5 bases). The V and J ends lost 4 bases and 5 bases respectively, with 15 bases between them. The germline V gene has CDR1 SGHDT and CDR2 YYEEEE. The CDR3 length is 14 residues. The CDR3 DNA sequence: TGTGCCAGCAGCCCTCAGGGTCGAGGATATGGCTACACCTTC. Amino acid sequence: CASSPQGRGYGYTF.

The rearrangement links TRBV12-5 to TRBJ2-2; D gene uncertain. Germline-derived CDR1 and CDR2 are LGHNT and FRNRAP. Trimming took off 3 bases at V and 2 bases at J, with 7 bases between the two ends. This CDR3 has 14 residues. CDR3 protein: CASGLGPNTGELFF. The CDR3, as DNA: TGTGCTAGTGGTTTAGGTCCCAACACCGGGGAGCTGTTTTTT.

V is TRBV28 and J is TRBJ2-2, with TRBD1 as a possible D gene (6 bases). Trimming stripped 7 bases from V and 6 bases from J, with 15 bases between. The germline gives CDR1 MDHEN, CDR2 SYDVKM. The length of the CDR3 is 14 residues. The CDR3 region is CASIRGQGSGELFF. The CDR3 DNA reads as TGTGCCAGCATCAGAGGGCAGGGGTCCGGGGAGCTGTTTTTT.

V gene TRBV28 combines with J gene TRBJ2-3; 14 bases are shared with TRBD2. The CDR3 is 15 amino acids. Germline CDR1 reads MDHEN; CDR2 reads SYDVKM. With 7 bases clipped from V and 5 bases from J, the junction kept 5 bases outside the gene matches. CDR3 nucleotides: TGTGCCAGCAAGGGGACTAGCGGGAGACGAGATACGCAGTATTTT. Translating it yields CASKGTSGRRDTQYF.

The chain uses TRBV28 and TRBJ1-1, with a weak D call TRBD1 (5 bases). The ends were cut back, 0 bases at V and 2 bases at J, with 7 bases in the middle. Germline lookup yields CDR1 MDHEN and CDR2 SYDVKM. The CDR3 has 14 residues. CDR3 nucleotide sequence: TGTGCCAGCAGTTTATGGGGGGGAAACACTGAAGCTTTCTTT. This codes for CASSLWGGNTEAFF.

This clone was counted a few times. J is TRBJ1-1 and V is TRBV5-4; no reliable D call. V lost 0 bases, J lost 4 bases, and 7 bases lay in between. This CDR3 is built from 13 residues. Per germline, CDR1 SGHNT and CDR2 YYREEE (reference sequence). CDR3 in DNA: TGTGCCAGCAGCTTGGTGGAGGGCACTGAAGCTTTCTTT. Translation: CASSLVEGTEAFF. The whole variable domain, filled in from reference TRBV5-4 and TRBJ1-1, reads ETGVTQSPTHLIKTRGQQVTLRCSSQSGHNTVSWYQQALGQGPQFIFQYYREEENGRGNFPPRFSGLQFPNYSSELNVNALELDDSALYLCASSLVEGTEAFFGQGTRLTVV.

Note on this clone: Other DNA sequences in the sample encode the same CDR3. The J gene is TRBJ1-2, the V gene TRBV28; 9 bases are a match to TRBD1. Trimming at V came to 5 bases and at J to 8 bases, leaving 6 bases not matched to a gene. CDR1 MDHEN and CDR2 SYDVKM come from the germline V gene. This CDR3 region has 13 residues. CDR3 residues: CASSIGQGYGYTF. The CDR3 nucleotides read TGTGCCAGCAGTATCGGACAGGGGTACGGCTACACCTTC.

CDR3 DNA sequence: TGTGCCAGCAGCACCCCTACAGGGCCCCTCCACTTT. Translation: CASSTPTGPLHF. This chain uses TRBV5-4 with TRBJ1-6, with D perhaps TRBD1 (6 bases). In germline, CDR1 is SGHNT, CDR2 YYREEE (reference sequence). This CDR3 spans 12 amino acids. Trimming removed 4 bases at V and 13 bases at J, with 12 bases between.

The V gene is TRBV6-5, the J gene TRBJ1-3, with D hard to call. The CDR3 is 15 amino acids. Trimming removed 5 bases from V and 2 bases from J, with 13 bases in between. Per germline, CDR1 MNHEY and CDR2 SVGAGI. The CDR3 nucleotides read TGTGCCAGCAGTCAACCGACCCCGACTGGAAACACCATATATTTT. Translated, it gives CASSQPTPTGNTIYF.

This rearrangement joins TRBV6-5 to TRBJ2-7; perhaps D is TRBD1 or TRBD2 (5 bases each). Per germline, CDR1 MNHEY and CDR2 SVGAGI. There are 15 residues in the CDR3. V was shortened by 7 bases and J by 0 bases, with 16 bases between the two germline ends. This CDR3 reads CASTTGTGNSYEQYF. The DNA for the CDR3 is TGTGCCAGCACGACTGGGACGGGGAACTCCTACGAGCAGTACTTC.

CDR3 nucleotide sequence: TGTGCCACCAGTGACCCTGCTTCCGGGGGGTACAATGAGCAGTTCTTC. This encodes CATSDPASGGYNEQFF. The chain links TRBV24-1 to TRBJ2-1; TRBD2 agrees at 7 bases. This CDR3 region has 16 residues. Germline V gives CDR1 KGHDR, CDR2 SFDVKD. The junction had 9 bases not matched to a gene; V was cut back by 4 bases and J by 4 bases.